This T cell receptor beta chain came from a study of blood T cell repertoires in COVID-19. Study-wide context: The origin of the acute and convalescent COVID-19 samples was the United States, Italy and Spain. T cells, B-cell-depleted T cells, or PBMCs provided the cDNA or gDNA that served as material.

Authors' processing steps: Nucleated cell number was recorded as an estimate derived from reference gene primer amplification. Here immunoSEQ multiplex PCR was the method, and the copy in TCRdb shows in-frame clones only, minus some. Clone size and the V and J calls come from that table; the DNA yielded D and trimming. The table lists approximately 360,000 clones, 90% of them singletons, with roughly 6.8% in the top ten. V lost 6 bases to trimming and J lost 1 base; unmatched junction nucleotides: 5. The CDR3 has 16 amino acids. CDR1 and CDR2 from the germline V gene are MDHEN and SYDVKM. The sequence came from a man between 18 and 35 years old with active or convalescent COVID-19. The rearrangement joins TRBV28 to TRBJ1-6; 8 positions agree with TRBD1. Sequenced sample: peripheral blood. The CDR3 region has the DNA TGTGCCAGCAGAAGAGACAGGGGTTCCTATAATTCACCCCTCCACTTT. The encoded protein is CASRRDRGSYNSPLHF.